This T cell receptor (beta chain) was retrieved from a study of shared clonotypes between healthy human individuals. The overall study: CD4 naive cells filled three plates per donor, CD4 memory three, CD8 naive two and CD8 memory one.

The table came from immunoSEQ multiplex PCR; TCRdb's copy has only in-frame clones and leaves some out. The sample consists of over a million clones, approximately 80% of them appearing once. The study enrolled healthy HIV-negative adults without recent acute infections or vaccinations as donors. Every donor was a Caucasian adult from Nashville, Tennessee. A remark on this clone: Its antigen is undetermined.

The study, taken as a whole, reports: The represented genetic and exposure-history diversity was limited by the small number of donors.

CDR3 size: 13 residues. V lost 1 base, J lost 6 bases, and 6 bases lay in between. Germline V CDR1 and CDR2: SGHDN, FVKESK. Source material: memory CD4+ T cells from PBMCs. The subset denotes: CD45RA-negative fraction. The chain couples TRBV14 to TRBJ2-2; D is unclear. The receptor's source is a man aged 18 to 30 in good health. Some clones in this sample may be carry-over from other donors' samples. CDR3 DNA sequence: TGTGCCAGCAGCCAAGTCAGTCCCGGGGAGCTGTTTTTT. It yields the protein CASSQVSPGELFF. Combining the CDR3 with reference TRBV14 and TRBJ2-2 gives the whole variable domain EAGVTQFPSHSVIEKGQTVTLRCDPISGHDNLYWYRRVMGKEIKFLLHFVKESKQDESGMPNNRFLAERTGGTYSTLKVQPAELEDSGVYFCASSQVSPGELFFGEGSRLTVL.